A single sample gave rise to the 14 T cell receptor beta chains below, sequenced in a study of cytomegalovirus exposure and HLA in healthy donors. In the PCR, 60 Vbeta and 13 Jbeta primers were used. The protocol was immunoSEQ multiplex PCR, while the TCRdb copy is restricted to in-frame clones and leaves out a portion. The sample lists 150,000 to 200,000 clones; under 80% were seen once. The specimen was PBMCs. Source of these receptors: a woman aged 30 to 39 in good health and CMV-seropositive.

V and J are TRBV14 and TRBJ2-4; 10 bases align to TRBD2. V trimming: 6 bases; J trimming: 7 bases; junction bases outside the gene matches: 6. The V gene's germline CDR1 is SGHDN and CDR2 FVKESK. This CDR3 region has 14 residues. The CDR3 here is CASRFSGGANIQYF. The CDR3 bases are TGTGCCAGCAGATTCAGCGGGGGGGCGAACATTCAGTACTTC.

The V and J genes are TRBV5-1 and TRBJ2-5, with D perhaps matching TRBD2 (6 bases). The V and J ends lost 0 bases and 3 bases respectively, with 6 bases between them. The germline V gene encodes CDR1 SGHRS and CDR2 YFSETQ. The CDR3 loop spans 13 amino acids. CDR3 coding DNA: TGCGCCAGCAGCTTGGGACTAGAAGAGACCCAGTACTTC. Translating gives CASSLGLEETQYF. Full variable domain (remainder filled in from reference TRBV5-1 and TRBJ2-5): KAGVTQTPRYLIKTRGQQVTLSCSPISGHRSVSWYQQTPGQGLQFLFEYFSETQRNKGNFPGRFSGRQFSNSRSEMNVSTLELGDSALYLCASSLGLEETQYFGPGTRLLVL.

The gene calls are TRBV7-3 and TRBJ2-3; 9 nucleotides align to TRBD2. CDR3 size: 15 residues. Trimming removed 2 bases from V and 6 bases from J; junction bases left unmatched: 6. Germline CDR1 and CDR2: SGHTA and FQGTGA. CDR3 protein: CASSLGGGAADTQYF. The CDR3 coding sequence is TGTGCCAGCAGCTTAGGCGGGGGGGCCGCTGATACGCAGTATTTT.

The CDR3 sequence: CASTSANYGYTF. Written as DNA, the CDR3 is TGTGCCAGCACGAGCGCTAACTATGGCTACACCTTC. The chain combines TRBV9 with TRBJ1-2, with D unclear. Between the trimmed V and J ends, which lost 6 bases and 0 bases, there was a span of 6 bases. The CDR3 totals 12 residues. The V gene's germline CDR1 is SGDLS and CDR2 YYNGEE.

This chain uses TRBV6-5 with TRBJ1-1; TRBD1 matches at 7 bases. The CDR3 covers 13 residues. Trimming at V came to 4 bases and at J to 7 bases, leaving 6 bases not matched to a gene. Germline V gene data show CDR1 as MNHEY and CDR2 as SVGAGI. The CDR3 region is CASSSTGPGEAFF. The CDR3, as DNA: TGTGCCAGCAGTTCGACAGGGCCGGGTGAAGCTTTCTTT.

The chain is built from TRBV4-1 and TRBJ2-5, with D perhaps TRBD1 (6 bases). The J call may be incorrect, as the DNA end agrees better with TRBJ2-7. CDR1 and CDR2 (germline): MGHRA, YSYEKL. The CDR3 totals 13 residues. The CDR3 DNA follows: TGCGCCAGCAGCCAGATCGGGACACACGAGCAGTACTTC. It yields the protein CASSQIGTHEQYF.

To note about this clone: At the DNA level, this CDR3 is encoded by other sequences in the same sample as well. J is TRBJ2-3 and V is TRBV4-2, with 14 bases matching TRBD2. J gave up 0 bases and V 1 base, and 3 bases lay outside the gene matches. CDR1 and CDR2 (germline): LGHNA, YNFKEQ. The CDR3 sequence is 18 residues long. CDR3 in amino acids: CASSQGLAGGPSTDTQYF. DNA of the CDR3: TGTGCCAGCAGCCAAGGACTAGCGGGGGGGCCTAGCACAGATACGCAGTATTTT.

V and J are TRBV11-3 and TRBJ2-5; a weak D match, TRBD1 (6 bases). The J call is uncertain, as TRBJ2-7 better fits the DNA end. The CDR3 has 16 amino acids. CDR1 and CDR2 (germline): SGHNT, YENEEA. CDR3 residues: CASSLDPIQGTYEQYF. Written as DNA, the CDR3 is TGTGCCAGCAGCTTAGATCCTATACAGGGTACCTACGAGCAGTACTTC.

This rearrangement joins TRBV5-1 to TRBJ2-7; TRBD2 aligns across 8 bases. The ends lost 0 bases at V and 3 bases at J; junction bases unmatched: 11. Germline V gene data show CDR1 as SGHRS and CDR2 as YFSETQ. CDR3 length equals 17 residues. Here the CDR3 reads CASSLALSSGTHYEQYF. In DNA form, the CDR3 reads TGCGCCAGCAGCTTGGCCTTGAGTAGCGGGACACACTACGAGCAGTACTTC.

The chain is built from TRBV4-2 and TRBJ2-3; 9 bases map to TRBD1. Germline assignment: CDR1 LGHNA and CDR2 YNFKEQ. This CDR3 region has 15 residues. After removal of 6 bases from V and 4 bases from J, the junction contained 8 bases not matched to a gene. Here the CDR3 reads CASSGMTGGADTQYF. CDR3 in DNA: TGTGCCAGCAGTGGCATGACAGGGGGAGCAGATACGCAGTATTTT.

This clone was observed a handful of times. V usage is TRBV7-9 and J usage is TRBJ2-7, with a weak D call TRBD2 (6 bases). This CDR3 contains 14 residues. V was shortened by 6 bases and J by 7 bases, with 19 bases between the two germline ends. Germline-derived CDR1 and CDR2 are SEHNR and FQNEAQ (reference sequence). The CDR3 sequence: CASRSTRGWGEQYF. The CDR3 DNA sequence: TGTGCCAGCAGATCCACCCGGGGGTGGGGGGAGCAGTACTTC.

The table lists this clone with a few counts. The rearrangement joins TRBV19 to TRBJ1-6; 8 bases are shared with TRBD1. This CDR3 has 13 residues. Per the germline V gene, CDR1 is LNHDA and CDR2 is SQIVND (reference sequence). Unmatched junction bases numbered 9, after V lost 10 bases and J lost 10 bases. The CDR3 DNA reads TGTGCCACTAAGGACAGGGTAGGATCACCCCTCCACTTT. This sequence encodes CATKDRVGSPLHF.

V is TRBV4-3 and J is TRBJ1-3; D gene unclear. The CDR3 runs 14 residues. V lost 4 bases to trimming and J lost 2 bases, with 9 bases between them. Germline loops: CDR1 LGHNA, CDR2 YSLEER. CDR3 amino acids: CASSPLAAGNTIYF. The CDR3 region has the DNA TGCGCCAGCAGCCCGTTGGCAGCTGGAAACACCATATATTTT.

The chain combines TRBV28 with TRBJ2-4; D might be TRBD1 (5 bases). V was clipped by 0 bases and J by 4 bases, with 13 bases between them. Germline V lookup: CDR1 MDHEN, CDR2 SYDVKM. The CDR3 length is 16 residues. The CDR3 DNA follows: TGTGCCAGCAGTTTATGGGGGCAAGGAACTAAAAACATTCAGTACTTC. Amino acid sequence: CASSLWGQGTKNIQYF.